This T cell receptor (beta chain) is from a study of cytomegalovirus exposure and HLA in healthy donors. Primers included in the PCR were 60 Vbeta and 13 Jbeta primers. Profiling relied on immunoSEQ multiplex PCR, and the TCRdb table lists in-frame clones only, not all of them. The data contain some 190,000 clones, 80% of them seen just once; the ten biggest clones take up 1.3% to 1.5%. Trimming stripped 4 bases from V and 0 bases from J, with 7 bases between. Per the germline V gene, CDR1 is SGHTS and CDR2 is YDEGEE. This CDR3 is built from 13 residues. The chain uses TRBV5-8 and TRBJ2-5; D may be TRBD2 (5 bases). Specimen: PBMCs. This receptor was taken from a girl between 10 and 17 years old in good health and CMV-seropositive. The CDR3 reads CASSLRDQETQYF. CDR3 DNA: TGTGCCAGCAGCCTGAGGGACCAAGAGACCCAGTACTTC. Looking up the rest from reference TRBV5-8 and TRBJ2-5 gives the full variable domain: EAGVTQSPTHLIKTRGQQATLRCSPISGHTSVYWYQQALGLGLQFLLWYDEGEERNRGNFPPRFSGRQFPNYSSELNVNALELEDSALYLCASSLRDQETQYFGPGTRLLVL.